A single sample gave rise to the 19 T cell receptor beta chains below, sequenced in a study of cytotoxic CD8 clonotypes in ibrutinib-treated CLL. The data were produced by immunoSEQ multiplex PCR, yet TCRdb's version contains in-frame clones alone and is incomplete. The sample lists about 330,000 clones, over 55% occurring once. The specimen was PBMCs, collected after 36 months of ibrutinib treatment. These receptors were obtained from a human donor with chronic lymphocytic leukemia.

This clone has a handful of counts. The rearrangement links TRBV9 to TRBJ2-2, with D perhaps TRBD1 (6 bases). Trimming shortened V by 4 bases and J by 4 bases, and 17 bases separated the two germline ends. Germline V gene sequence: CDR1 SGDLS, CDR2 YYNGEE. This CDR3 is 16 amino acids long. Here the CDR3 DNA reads TGTGCCAGCAGCAAGAGGGCAGGGGATCTCACCGGGGAGCTGTTTTTT. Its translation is CASSKRAGDLTGELFF.

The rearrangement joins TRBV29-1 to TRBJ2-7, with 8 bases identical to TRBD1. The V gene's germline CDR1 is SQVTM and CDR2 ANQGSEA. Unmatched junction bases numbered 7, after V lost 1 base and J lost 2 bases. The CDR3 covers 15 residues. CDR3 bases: TGCAGCGTTGAAGTTCTGGACAGGGAGCCCTACGAGCAGTACTTC. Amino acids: CSVEVLDREPYEQYF.

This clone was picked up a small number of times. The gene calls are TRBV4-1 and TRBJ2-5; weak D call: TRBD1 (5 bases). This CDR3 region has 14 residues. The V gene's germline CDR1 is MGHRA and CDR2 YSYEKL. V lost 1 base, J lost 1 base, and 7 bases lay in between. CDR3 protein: CASSQVRVQETQYF. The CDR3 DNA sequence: TGCGCCAGCAGCCAAGTCAGGGTCCAAGAGACCCAGTACTTC.

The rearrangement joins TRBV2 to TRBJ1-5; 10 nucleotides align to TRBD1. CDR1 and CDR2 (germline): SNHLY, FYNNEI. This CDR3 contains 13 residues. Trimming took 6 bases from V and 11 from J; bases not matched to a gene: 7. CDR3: CASRGTGEGAQHF. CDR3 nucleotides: TGTGCCAGCAGGGGGACAGGGGAAGGAGCCCAGCATTTT.

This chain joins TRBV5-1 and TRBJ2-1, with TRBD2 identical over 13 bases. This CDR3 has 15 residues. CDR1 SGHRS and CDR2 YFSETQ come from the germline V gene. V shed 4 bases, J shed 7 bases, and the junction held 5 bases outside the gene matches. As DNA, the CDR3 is TGCGCCAGCAGCGAACCGACTAGCGGGAGGAATGAGCAGTTCTTC. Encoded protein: CASSEPTSGRNEQFF.

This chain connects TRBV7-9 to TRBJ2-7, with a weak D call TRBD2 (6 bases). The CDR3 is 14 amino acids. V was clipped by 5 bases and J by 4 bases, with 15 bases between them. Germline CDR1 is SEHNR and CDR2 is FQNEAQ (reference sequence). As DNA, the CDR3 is TGTGCCAGCAGCCCCGGGGAGCGGGCGTACGAGCAGTACTTC. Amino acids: CASSPGERAYEQYF.

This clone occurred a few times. The CDR3 protein is CASSLFQTQYF. CDR3 bases: TGTGCCAGCAGCTTGTTTCAGACCCAGTACTTC. The chain joins TRBV5-6 to TRBJ2-5; D not certain. There are 11 residues in the CDR3. CDR1 and CDR2 (germline): SGHDT, YYEEEE. V lost 1 base and J 6 bases, leaving 4 bases between the germline ends.

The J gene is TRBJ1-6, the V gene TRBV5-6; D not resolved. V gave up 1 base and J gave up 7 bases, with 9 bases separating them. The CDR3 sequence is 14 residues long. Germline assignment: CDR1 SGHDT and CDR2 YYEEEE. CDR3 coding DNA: TGTGCCAGCAGCTTGAGCCCAGGCAATTCACCCCTCCACTTT. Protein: CASSLSPGNSPLHF.

Here the CDR3 reads CASSQVGLGDEQYF. The CDR3 DNA reads as TGTGCCAGCAGCCAGGTAGGCTTGGGGGACGAGCAGTACTTC. The chain joins TRBV4-2 to TRBJ2-7; D possibly uses TRBD1 or TRBD2 (5 bases each). There are 14 residues in the CDR3. V lost 3 bases and J lost 5, with 14 bases in between. Germline CDR1 is LGHNA and CDR2 is YNFKEQ.

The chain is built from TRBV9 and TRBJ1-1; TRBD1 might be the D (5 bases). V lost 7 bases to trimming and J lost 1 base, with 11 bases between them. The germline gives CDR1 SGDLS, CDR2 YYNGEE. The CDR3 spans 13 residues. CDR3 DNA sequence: TGTGCCAGCGGGGTGGGGCGGAACACTGAAGCTTTCTTT. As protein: CASGVGRNTEAFF.

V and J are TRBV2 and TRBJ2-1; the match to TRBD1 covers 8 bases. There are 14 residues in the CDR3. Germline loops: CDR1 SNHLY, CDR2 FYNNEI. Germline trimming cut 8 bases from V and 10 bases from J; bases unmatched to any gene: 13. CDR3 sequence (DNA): TGTGCCAGCTCCCGAGGGCAGGGGGCACGCGAGCAGTTCTTC. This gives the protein CASSRGQGAREQFF.

This chain's CDR3 is CASSPRQGVETQYF. The CDR3 DNA follows: TGTGCCAGCAGTCCTCGACAGGGTGTGGAGACCCAGTACTTC. V is TRBV27 and J is TRBJ2-5, with TRBD1 identical over 7 bases. Trimming took 5 bases from V and 5 from J; bases not matched to a gene: 8. Per germline, CDR1 MNHEY and CDR2 SMNVEV (reference sequence). This CDR3 region has 14 residues.

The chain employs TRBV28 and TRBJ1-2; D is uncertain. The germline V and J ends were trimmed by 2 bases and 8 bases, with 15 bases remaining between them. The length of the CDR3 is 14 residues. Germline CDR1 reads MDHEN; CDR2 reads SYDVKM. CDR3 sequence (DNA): TGTGCCAGCAGTTTAAAGGGAGGCTTAGAAGGCTACACCTTC. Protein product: CASSLKGGLEGYTF.

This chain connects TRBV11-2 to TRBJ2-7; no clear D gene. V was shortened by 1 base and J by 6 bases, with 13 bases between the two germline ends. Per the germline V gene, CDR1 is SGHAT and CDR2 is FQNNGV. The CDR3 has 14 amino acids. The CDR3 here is CASSLVPTDFEQYF. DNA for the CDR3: TGTGCCAGCAGCTTAGTTCCGACGGATTTCGAGCAGTACTTC. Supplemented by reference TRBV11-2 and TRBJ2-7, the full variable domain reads EAGVAQSPRYKIIEKRQSVAFWCNPISGHATLYWYQQILGQGPKLLIQFQNNGVVDDSQLPKDRFSAERLKGVDSTLKIQPAKLEDSAVYLCASSLVPTDFEQYFGPGTRLTVT.

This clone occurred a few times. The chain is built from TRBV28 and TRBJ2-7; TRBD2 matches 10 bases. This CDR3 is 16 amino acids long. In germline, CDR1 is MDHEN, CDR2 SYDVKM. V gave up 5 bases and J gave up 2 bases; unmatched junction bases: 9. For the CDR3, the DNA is TGTGCCAGCAGTCCGACGGGACTAGCGAAAACCTACGAGCAGTACTTC. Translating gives CASSPTGLAKTYEQYF.

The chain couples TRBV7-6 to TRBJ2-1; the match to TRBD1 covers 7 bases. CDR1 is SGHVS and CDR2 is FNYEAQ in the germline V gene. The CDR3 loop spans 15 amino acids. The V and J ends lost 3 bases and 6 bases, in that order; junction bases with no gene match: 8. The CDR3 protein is CASSFDRAPSNEQFF. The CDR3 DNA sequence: TGTGCCAGCAGCTTTGACAGGGCCCCTTCCAATGAGCAGTTCTTC.

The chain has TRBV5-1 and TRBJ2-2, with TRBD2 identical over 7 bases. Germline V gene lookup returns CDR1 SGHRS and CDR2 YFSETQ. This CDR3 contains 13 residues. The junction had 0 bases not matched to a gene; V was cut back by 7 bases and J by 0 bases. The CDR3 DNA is TGCGCCAGCGGACTAGCGAACACCGGGGAGCTGTTTTTT. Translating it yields CASGLANTGELFF.

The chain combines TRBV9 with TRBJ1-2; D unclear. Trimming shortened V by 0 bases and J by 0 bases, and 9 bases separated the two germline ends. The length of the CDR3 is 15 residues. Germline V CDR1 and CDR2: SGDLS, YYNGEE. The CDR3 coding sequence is TGTGCCAGCAGCGTAGCCACCGTAACTAACTATGGCTACACCTTC. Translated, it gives CASSVATVTNYGYTF.

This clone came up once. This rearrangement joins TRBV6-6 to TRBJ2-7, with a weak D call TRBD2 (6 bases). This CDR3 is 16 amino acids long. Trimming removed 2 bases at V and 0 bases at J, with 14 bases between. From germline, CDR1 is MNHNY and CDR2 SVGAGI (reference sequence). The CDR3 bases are TGTGCCAGCAGTTACGCGTTACGGGAGCCCTCCTACGAGCAGTACTTC. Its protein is CASSYALREPSYEQYF.